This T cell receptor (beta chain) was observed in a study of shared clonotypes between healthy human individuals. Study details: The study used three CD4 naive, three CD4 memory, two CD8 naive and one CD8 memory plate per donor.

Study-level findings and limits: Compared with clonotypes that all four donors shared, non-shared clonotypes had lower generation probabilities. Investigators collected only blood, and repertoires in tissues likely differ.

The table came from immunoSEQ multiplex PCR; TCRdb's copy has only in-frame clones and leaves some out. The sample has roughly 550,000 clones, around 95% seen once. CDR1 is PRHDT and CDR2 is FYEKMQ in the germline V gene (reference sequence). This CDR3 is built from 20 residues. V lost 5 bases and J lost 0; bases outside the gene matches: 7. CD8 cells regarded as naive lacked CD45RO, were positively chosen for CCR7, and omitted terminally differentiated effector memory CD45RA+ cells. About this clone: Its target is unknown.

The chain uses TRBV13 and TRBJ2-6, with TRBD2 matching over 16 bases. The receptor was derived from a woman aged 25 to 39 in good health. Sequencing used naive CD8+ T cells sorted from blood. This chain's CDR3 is CASSAGLAGGAISGANVLTF. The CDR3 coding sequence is TGTGCCAGCAGCGCGGGACTAGCGGGAGGGGCTATCTCTGGGGCCAACGTCCTGACTTTC.